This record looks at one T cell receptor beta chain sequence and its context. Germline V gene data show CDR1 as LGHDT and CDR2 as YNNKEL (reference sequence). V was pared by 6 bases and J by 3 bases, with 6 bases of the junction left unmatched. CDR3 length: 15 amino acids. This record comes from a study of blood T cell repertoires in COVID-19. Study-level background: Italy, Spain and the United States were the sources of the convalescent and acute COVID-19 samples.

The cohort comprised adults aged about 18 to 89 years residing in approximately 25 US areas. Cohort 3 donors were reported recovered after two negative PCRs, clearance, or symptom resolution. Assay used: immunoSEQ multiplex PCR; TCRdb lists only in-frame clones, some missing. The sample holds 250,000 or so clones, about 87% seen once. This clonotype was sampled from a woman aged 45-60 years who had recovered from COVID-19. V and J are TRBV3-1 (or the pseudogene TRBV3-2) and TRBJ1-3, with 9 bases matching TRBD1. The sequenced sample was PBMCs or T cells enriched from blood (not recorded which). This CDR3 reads CASSHMDRGGNTIYF. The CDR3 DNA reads TGTGCCAGCAGTCACATGGACAGGGGTGGAAACACCATATATTTT.